This T cell receptor (beta chain) was retrieved from a study of blood T cell repertoires in COVID-19. Study-level information: The analysed material was cDNA or gDNA that came from T cells, B-cell-depleted T cells, or PBMCs.

Authors' processing steps: Amplifying reference gene primers gave estimates of nucleated cell counts. The protocol was immunoSEQ multiplex PCR, while the TCRdb copy is restricted to in-frame clones and leaves out a portion. The V and J calls and clone size are taken from that table; D and trimming were inferred from the DNA. Of 170,000 or so clones in the sample, roughly 86% were seen once. Seattle patient enrollment occurred during active infection, with longitudinal follow-up thereafter. J lost 0 bases, V lost 7 bases, and 5 bases had no gene match. In germline, CDR1 is SNHLY, CDR2 FYNNEI. The CDR3 runs to 14 residues.

This TCR derives from a man aged 55 to 70 with COVID-19, enrolled during active disease. This rearrangement joins TRBV2 to TRBJ1-2, with 7 positions matching TRBD1. Source material: peripheral blood. The CDR3 DNA follows: TGTGCCAGCAAAGGACAGGCCACTAACTATGGCTACACCTTC. Its translation is CASKGQATNYGYTF.